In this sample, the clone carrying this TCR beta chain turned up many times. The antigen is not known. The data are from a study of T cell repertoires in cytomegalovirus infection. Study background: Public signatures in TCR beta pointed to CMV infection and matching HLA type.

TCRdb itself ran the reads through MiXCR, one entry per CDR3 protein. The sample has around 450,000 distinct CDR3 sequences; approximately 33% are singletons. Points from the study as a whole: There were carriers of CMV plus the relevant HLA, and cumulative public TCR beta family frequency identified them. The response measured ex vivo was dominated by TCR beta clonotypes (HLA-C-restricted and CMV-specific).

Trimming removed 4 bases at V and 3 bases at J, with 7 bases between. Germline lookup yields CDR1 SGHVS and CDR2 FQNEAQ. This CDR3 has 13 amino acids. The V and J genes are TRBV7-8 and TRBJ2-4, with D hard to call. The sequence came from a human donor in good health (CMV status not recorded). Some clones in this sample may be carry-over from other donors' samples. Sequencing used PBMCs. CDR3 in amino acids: CASSSVGKNIQYF. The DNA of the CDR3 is TGTGCCAGCAGCTCCGTAGGCAAAAACATTCAGTACTTC. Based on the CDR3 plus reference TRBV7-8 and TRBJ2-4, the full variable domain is GAGVSQSPRYKVAKRGQDVALRCDPISGHVSLFWYQQALGQGPEFLTYFQNEAQLDKSGLPSDRFFAERPEGSVSTLKIQRTQQEDSAVYLCASSSVGKNIQYFGAGTRLSVL.